This T cell receptor beta chain was documented in a study of shared clonotypes between healthy human individuals. Across the study: Each donor's CD8 memory used one plate, CD8 naive two, each CD4 subset three.

Every subset had its genomic DNA shared out evenly among several immunoSEQ plates. Some clones are missing from TCRdb's copy, which holds only in-frame ones; the method was immunoSEQ multiplex PCR. In the table there are 2 million to 2.5 million clones, approximately 94% of which are singletons. Remarks on this clone: Its antigen is unidentified.

The study's findings and limits: It was the non-shared clonotypes that had lower generation probabilities than clonotypes shared by all four donors. Shared across a few donors were roughly 5% of the naive CD4 clonotypes.

This CDR3 has 15 amino acids. Unmatched junction bases numbered 9, after V lost 1 base and J lost 8 bases. CDR1 MGHRA and CDR2 YSYEKL come from the germline V gene. Sequencing was carried out using naive CD4+ T cells sorted from blood. The subset denotes: CD45RA+ positively selected. The origin of this receptor is a man between 18 and 35 years old in good health. The V call is TRBV4-1, the J call TRBJ1-2; 8 nucleotides agree with TRBD1. The CDR3 DNA reads as TGCGCCAGCAGCCAAGGCCGAGGACAGGGCGGAGGCTACACCTTC. It encodes CASSQGRGQGGGYTF.